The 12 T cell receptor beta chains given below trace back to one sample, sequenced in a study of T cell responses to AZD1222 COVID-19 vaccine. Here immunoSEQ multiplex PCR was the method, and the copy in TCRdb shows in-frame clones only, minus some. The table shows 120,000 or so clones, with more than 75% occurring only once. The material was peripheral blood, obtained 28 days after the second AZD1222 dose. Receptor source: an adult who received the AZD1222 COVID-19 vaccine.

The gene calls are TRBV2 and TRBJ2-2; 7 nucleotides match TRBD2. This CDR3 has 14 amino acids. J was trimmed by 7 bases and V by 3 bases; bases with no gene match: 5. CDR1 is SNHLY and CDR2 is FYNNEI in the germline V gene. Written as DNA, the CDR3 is TGTGCCAGCAGTGATACTAGCGTGGTCGGGGAGCTGTTTTTT. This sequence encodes CASSDTSVVGELFF.

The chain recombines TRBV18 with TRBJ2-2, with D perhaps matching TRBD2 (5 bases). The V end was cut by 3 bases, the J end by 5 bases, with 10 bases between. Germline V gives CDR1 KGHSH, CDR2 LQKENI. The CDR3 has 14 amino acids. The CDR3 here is CASSPRASTGELFF. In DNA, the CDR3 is TGTGCCAGCTCACCGAGGGCTTCTACCGGGGAGCTGTTTTTT.

CDR3 in DNA: TGTGCCAGCAGCTCCATCAGCGGGAGGGGCAATGAGCAGTTCTTC. It codes for CASSSISGRGNEQFF. The chain is built from TRBV7-9 and TRBJ2-1, with 10 bases lining up with TRBD2. CDR1 SEHNR and CDR2 FQNEAQ come from the germline V gene (reference sequence). V shed 4 bases and J 6 bases; nucleotides not matched to a gene: 6. The CDR3 totals 15 residues.

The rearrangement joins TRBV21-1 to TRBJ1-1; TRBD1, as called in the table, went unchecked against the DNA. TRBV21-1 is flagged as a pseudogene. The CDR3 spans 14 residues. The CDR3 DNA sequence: TGTGCCAGCAGCTTCCAGACAGCAAACACTGAAGCTTTCTTT. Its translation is CASSFQTANTEAFF.

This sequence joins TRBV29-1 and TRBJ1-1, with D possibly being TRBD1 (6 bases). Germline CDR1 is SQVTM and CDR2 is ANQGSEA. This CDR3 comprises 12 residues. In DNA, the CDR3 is TGCGTAACTGGGGGGGGCACCGCTGAAGCTTTCTTT. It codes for CVTGGGTAEAFF.

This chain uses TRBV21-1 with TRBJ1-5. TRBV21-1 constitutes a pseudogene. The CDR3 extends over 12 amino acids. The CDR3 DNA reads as TGTGCCAGCAGCAGTCTACTGCAGCCCCAGCATTTT. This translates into CASSSLLQPQHF.

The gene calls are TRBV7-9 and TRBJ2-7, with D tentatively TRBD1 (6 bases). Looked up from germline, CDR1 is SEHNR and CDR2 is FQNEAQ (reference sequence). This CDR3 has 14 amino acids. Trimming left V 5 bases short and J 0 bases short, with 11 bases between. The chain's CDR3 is CASSPRDNSYEQYF. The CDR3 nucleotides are TGTGCCAGCAGCCCCCGGGACAACTCCTACGAGCAGTACTTC.

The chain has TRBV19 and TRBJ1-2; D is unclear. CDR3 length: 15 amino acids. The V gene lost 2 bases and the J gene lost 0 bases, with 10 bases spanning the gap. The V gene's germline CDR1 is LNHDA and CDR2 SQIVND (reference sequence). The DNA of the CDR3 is TGTGCCAGTAGTATATTCCCGGACTCTAACTATGGCTACACCTTC. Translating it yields CASSIFPDSNYGYTF.

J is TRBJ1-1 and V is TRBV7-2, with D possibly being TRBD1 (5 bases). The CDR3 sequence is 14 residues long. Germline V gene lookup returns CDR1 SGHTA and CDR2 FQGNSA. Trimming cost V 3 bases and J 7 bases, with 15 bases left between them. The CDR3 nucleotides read TGTGCCAGCAGCTTTTCCCCGGGGCAAGGTGAAGCTTTCTTT. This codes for CASSFSPGQGEAFF.

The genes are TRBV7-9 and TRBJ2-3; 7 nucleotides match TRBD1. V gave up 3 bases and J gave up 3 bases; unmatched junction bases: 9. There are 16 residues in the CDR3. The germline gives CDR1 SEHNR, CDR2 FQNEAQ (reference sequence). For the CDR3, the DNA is TGTGCCAGCAGCTTTCTGCAGGCAGGGGGAACAGATACGCAGTATTTT. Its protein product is CASSFLQAGGTDTQYF.

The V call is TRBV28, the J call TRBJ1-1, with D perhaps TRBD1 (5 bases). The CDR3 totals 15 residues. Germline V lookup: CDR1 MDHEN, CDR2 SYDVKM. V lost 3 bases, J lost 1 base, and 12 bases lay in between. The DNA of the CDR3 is TGTGCCAGCAGTTTCCACAGGTCGGGGAACACTGAAGCTTTCTTT. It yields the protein CASSFHRSGNTEAFF.

The CDR3 sequence is CASSQSLAGVGETQYF. The CDR3 DNA follows: TGTGCCAGCAGCCAGTCCTTAGCGGGAGTTGGGGAGACCCAGTACTTC. The rearrangement joins TRBV3-1 (or the pseudogene TRBV3-2) to TRBJ2-5; 9 bases align to TRBD2. From germline, CDR1 is LGHDT and CDR2 YNNKEL (reference sequence). V shed 3 bases and J 5 bases; nucleotides not matched to a gene: 10. This CDR3 is 16 amino acids long.